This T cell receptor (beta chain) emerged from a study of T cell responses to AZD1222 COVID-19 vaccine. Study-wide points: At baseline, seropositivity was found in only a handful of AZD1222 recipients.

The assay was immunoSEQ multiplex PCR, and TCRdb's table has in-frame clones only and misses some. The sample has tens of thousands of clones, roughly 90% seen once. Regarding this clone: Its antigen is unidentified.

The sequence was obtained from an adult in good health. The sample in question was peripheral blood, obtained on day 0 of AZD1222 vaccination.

CDR3 in amino acids: CASSTTGRSGSGYTF. The CDR3 region has the DNA TGTGCCAGCAGCACTACCGGGCGGTCAGGGTCTGGCTACACCTTC. The J gene is TRBJ1-2, the V gene TRBV3-1 (or the pseudogene TRBV3-2), with D possibly being TRBD1 (5 bases). V was clipped by 5 bases and J by 7 bases, with 20 bases between them. The CDR3 totals 15 residues. Germline lookup yields CDR1 LGHDT and CDR2 YNNKEL (reference sequence).